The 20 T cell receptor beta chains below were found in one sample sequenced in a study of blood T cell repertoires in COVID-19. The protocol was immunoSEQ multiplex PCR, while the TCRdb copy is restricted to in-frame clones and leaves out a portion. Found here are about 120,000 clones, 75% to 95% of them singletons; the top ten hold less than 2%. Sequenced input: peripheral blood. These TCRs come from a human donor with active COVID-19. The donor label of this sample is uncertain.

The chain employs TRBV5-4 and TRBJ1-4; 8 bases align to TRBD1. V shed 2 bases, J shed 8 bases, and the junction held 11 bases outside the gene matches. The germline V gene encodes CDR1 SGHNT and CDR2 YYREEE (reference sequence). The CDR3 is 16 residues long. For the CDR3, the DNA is TGTGCCAGCAGCTTAAGGGGGGGGACAGGTCGCGAAAAACTGTTTTTT. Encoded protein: CASSLRGGTGREKLFF.

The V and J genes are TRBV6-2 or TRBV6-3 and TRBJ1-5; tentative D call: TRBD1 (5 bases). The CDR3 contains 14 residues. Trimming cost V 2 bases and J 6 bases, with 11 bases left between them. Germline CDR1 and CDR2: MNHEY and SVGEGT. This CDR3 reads CASSYAGFGQPQHF. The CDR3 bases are TGTGCCAGCAGTTACGCAGGGTTCGGTCAGCCCCAGCATTTT.

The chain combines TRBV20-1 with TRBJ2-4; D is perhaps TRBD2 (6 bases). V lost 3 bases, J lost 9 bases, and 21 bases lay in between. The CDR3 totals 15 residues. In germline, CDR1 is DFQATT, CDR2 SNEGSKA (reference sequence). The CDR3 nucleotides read TGCAGTGCTAGTGGGTTCAGCGGGCCATCAAGCATTCAGTACTTC. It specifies CSASGFSGPSSIQYF.

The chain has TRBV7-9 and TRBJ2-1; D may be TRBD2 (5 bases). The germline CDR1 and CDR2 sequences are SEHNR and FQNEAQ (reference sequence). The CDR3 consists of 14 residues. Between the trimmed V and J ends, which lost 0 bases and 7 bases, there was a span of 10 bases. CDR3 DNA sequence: TGTGCCAGCAGCTTAGCAGCCACGGGGAATGAGCAGTTCTTC. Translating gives CASSLAATGNEQFF. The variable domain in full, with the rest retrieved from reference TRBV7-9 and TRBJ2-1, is DTGVSQNPRHKITKRGQNVTFRCDPISEHNRLYWYRQTLGQGPEFLTYFQNEAQLEKSRLLSDRFSAERPKGSFSTLEIQRTEQGDSAMYLCASSLAATGNEQFFGPGTRLTVL.

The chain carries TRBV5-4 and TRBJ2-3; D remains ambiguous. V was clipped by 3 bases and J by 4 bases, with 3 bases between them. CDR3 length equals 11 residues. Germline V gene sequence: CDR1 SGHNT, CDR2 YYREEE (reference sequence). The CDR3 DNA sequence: TGTGCCAGCAGCTCCTCAGATACGCAGTATTTT. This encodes CASSSSDTQYF.

CDR3 bases: TGTGCCAGCAGTTTTTTGTCTGGACAGGGAGAAGCTTTCTTT. Its translation: CASSFLSGQGEAFF. The chain has TRBV28 and TRBJ1-1, with 8 bases that match TRBD1. V was pared by 3 bases and J by 8 bases, with 8 bases of the junction left unmatched. The CDR3 loop spans 14 amino acids. The germline gives CDR1 MDHEN, CDR2 SYDVKM.

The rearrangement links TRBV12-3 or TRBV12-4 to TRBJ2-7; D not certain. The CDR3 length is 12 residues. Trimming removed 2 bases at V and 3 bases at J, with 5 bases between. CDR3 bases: TGTGCCAGCAGTTTACAGATCTACGAGCAGTACTTC. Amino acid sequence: CASSLQIYEQYF.

The CDR3 loop is CASSPPGGLRGYTF. In DNA, the CDR3 is TGTGCCAGCAGCCCACCAGGGGGACTGCGGGGCTACACCTTC. The V and J genes are TRBV28 and TRBJ1-2, with 7 bases that match TRBD1. V gave up 6 bases and J gave up 8 bases; unmatched junction bases: 12. The V gene's germline CDR1 is MDHEN and CDR2 SYDVKM. The CDR3 runs 14 residues.

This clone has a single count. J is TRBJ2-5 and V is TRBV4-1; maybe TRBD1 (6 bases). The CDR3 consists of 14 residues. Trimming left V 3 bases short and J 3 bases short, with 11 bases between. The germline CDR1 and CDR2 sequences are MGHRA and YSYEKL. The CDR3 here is CASSQTGTKETQYF. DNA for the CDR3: TGCGCCAGCAGCCAGACAGGCACAAAAGAGACCCAGTACTTC.

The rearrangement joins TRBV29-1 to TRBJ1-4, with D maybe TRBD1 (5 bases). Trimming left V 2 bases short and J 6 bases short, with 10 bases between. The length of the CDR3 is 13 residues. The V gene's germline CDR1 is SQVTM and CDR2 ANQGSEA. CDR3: CSVERQGYEKLFF. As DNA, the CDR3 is TGCAGCGTTGAAAGGCAGGGCTATGAAAAACTGTTTTTT.

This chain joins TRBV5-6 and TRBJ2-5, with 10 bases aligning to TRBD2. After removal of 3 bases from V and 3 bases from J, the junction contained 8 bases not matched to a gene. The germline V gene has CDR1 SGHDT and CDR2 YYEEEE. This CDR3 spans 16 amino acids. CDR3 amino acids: CASSWWTSGLKETQYF. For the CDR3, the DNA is TGTGCCAGCAGCTGGTGGACTAGCGGACTTAAAGAGACCCAGTACTTC. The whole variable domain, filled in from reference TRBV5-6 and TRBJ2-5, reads DAGVTQSPTHLIKTRGQQVTLRCSPKSGHDTVSWYQQALGQGPQFIFQYYEEEERQRGNFPDRFSGHQFPNYSSELNVNALLLGDSALYLCASSWWTSGLKETQYFGPGTRLLVL.

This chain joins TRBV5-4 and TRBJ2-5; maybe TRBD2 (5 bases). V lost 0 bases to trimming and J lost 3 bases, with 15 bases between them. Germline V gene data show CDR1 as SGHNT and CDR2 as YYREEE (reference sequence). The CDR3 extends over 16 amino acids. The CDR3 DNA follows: TGTGCCAGCAGCTTGGTGGGAGTCCCCACAAAAGAGACCCAGTACTTC. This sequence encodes CASSLVGVPTKETQYF. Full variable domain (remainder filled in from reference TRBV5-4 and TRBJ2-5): ETGVTQSPTHLIKTRGQQVTLRCSSQSGHNTVSWYQQALGQGPQFIFQYYREEENGRGNFPPRFSGLQFPNYSSELNVNALELDDSALYLCASSLVGVPTKETQYFGPGTRLLVL.

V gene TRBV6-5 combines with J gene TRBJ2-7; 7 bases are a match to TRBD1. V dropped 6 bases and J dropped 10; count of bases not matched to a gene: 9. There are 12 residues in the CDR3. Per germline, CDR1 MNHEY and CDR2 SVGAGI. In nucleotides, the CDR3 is TGTGCCAGCAGATTCGGGACAGTTCAACAGTACTTC. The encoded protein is CASRFGTVQQYF.

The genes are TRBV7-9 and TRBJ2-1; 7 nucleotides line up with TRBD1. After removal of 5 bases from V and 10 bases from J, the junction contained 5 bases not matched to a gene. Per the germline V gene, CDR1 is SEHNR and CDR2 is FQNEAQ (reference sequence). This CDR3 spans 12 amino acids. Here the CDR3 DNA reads TGTGCCAGCAGCCGTACAGGGGACGAGCAGTTCTTC. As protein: CASSRTGDEQFF.

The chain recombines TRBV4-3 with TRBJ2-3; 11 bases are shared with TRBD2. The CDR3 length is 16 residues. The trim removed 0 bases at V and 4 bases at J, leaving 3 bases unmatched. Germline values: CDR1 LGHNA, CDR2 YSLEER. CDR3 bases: TGCGCCAGCAGCCAAGATTATAGCGGGGGGGCAGATACGCAGTATTTT. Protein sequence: CASSQDYSGGADTQYF.

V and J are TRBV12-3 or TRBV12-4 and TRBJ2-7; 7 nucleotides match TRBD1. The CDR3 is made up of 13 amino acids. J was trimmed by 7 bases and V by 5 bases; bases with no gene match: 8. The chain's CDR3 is CASSRTGSGEQYF. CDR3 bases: TGTGCCAGCAGTAGGACAGGTTCGGGTGAGCAGTACTTC.

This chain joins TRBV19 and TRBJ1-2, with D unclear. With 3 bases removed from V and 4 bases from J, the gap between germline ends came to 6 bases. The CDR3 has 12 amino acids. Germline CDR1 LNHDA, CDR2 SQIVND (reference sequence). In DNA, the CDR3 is TGTGCCAGTAGTATGCCAGTCTATGGCTACACCTTC. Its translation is CASSMPVYGYTF.

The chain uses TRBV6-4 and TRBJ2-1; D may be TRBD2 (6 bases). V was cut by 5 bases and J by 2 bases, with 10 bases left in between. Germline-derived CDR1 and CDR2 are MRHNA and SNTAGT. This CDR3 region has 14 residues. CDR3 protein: CASSRGKTYNEQFF. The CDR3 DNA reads TGTGCCAGCAGTCGGGGGAAAACCTACAATGAGCAGTTCTTC.

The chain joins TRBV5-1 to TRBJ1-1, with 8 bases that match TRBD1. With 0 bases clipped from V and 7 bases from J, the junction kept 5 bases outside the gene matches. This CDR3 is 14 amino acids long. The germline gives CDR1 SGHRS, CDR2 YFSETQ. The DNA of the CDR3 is TGCGCCAGCAGCTTGGATCAGGGGGCGGTTGAAGCTTTCTTT. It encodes CASSLDQGAVEAFF.

CDR3 coding DNA: TGTGCCAGCAGTACCCTCGGGGGGCTGGGAGCGAGCAATCAGCCCCAGCATTTT. It encodes CASSTLGGLGASNQPQHF. This chain joins TRBV28 and TRBJ1-5; a possible D gene is TRBD1 (6 bases). The CDR3 contains 18 residues. V lost 5 bases to trimming and J lost 1 base, with 21 bases between them. Germline V lookup: CDR1 MDHEN, CDR2 SYDVKM.